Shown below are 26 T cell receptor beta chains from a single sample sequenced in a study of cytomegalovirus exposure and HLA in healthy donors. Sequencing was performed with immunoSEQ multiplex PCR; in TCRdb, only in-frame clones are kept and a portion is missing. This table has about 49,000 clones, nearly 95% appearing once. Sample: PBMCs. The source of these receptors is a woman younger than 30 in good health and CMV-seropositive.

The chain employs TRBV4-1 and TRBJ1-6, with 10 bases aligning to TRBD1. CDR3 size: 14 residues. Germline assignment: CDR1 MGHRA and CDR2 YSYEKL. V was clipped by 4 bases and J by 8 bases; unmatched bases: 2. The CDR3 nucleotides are TGCGCCAGCAGCCGACAGGGGGCTGATTCACCCCTCCACTTT. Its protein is CASSRQGADSPLHF.

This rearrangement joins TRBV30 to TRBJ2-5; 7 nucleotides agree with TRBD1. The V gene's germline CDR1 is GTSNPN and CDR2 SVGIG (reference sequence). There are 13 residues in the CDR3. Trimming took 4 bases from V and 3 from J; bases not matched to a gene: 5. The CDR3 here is CAWTSTGKETQYF. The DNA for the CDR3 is TGTGCCTGGACCTCGACAGGGAAAGAGACCCAGTACTTC.

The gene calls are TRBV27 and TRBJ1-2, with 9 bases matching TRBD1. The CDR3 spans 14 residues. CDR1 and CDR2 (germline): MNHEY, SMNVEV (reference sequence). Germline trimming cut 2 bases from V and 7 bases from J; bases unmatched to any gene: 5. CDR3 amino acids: CASSLTRDRAGYTF. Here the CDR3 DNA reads TGTGCCAGCAGTTTAACTCGGGACAGGGCTGGCTACACCTTC.

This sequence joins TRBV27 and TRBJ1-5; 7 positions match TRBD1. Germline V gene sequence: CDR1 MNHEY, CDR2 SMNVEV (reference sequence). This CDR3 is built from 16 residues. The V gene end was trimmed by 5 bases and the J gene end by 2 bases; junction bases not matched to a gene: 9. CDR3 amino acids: CASSPIKGTGNQPQHF. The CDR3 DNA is TGTGCCAGCAGTCCAATCAAAGGGACAGGCAATCAGCCCCAGCATTTT.

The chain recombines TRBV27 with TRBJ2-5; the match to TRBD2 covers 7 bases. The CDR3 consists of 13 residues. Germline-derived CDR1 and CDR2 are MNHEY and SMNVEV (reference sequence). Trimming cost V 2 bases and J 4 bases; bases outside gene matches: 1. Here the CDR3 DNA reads TGTGCCAGCAGTTTAGGGGAGGGAGAGACCCAGTACTTC. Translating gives CASSLGEGETQYF.

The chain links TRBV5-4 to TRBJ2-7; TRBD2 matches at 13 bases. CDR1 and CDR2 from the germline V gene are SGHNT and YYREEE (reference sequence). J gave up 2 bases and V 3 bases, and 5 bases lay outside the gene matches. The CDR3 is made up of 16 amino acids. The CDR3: CASSSGTSGAPYEQYF. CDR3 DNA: TGTGCCAGCAGCTCTGGGACTAGCGGGGCCCCCTACGAGCAGTACTTC.

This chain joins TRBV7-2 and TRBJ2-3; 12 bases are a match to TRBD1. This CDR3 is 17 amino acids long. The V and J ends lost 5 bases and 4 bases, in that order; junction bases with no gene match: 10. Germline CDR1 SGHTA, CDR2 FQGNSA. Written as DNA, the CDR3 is TGTGCCAGCAGCCCCCCCTCCGGGACAGGGGGCGCAGATACGCAGTATTTT. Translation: CASSPPSGTGGADTQYF.

Here the CDR3 reads CASSLDPSVEKLFF. The CDR3 DNA sequence: TGCGCCAGCAGCTTGGACCCCTCGGTCGAAAAACTGTTTTTT. The V and J genes are TRBV5-1 and TRBJ1-4; D gene ambiguous. The CDR3 runs 14 residues. V gave up 0 bases and J gave up 8 bases, with 11 bases separating them. Looked up from germline, CDR1 is SGHRS and CDR2 is YFSETQ. Variable domain in full (rest from reference TRBV5-1 and TRBJ1-4): KAGVTQTPRYLIKTRGQQVTLSCSPISGHRSVSWYQQTPGQGLQFLFEYFSETQRNKGNFPGRFSGRQFSNSRSEMNVSTLELGDSALYLCASSLDPSVEKLFFGSGTQLSVL.

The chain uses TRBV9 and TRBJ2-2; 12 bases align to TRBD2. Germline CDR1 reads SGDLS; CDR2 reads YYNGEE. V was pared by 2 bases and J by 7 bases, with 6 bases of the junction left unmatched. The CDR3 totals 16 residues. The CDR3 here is CASSVLAGGPHGELFF. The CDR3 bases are TGTGCCAGCAGCGTCCTAGCGGGAGGGCCCCACGGGGAGCTGTTTTTT. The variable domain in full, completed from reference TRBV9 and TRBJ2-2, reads DSGVTQTPKHLITATGQRVTLRCSPRSGDLSVYWYQQSLDQGLQFLIQYYNGEERAKGNILERFSAQQFPDLHSELNLSSLELGDSALYFCASSVLAGGPHGELFFGEGSRLTVL.

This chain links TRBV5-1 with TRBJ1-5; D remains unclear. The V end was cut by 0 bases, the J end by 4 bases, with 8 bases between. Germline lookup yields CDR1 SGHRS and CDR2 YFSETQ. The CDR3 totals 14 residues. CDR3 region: CASSLGRENQPQHF. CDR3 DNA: TGCGCCAGCAGCTTGGGGCGGGAAAATCAGCCCCAGCATTTT. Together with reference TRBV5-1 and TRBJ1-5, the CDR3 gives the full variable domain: KAGVTQTPRYLIKTRGQQVTLSCSPISGHRSVSWYQQTPGQGLQFLFEYFSETQRNKGNFPGRFSGRQFSNSRSEMNVSTLELGDSALYLCASSLGRENQPQHFGDGTRLSIL.

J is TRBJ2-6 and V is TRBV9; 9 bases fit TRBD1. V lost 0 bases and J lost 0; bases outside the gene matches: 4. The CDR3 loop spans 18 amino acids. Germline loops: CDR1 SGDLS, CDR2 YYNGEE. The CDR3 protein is CASSVEADRGSGANVLTF. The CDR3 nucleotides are TGTGCCAGCAGCGTAGAAGCGGACAGGGGCTCTGGGGCCAACGTCCTGACTTTC.

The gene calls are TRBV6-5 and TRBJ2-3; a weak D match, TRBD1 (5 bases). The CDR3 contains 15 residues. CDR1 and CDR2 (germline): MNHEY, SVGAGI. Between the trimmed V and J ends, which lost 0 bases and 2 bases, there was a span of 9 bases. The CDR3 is CASSYSTGPTDTQYF. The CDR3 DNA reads TGTGCCAGCAGTTACTCCACAGGCCCCACAGATACGCAGTATTTT.

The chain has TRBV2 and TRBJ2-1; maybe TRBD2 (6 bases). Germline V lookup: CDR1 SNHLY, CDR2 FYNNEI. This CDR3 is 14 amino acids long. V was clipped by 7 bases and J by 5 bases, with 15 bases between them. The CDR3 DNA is TGTGCCAGCACCTCCGGGACTTCTAACAATGAGCAGTTCTTC. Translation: CASTSGTSNNEQFF.

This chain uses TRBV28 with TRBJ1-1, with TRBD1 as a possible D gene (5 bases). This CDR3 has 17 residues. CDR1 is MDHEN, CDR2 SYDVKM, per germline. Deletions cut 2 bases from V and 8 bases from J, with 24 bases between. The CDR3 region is CASSLSAGRVYRREAFF. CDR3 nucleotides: TGTGCCAGCAGTTTAAGCGCAGGGAGGGTCTACCGTAGGGAAGCTTTCTTT.

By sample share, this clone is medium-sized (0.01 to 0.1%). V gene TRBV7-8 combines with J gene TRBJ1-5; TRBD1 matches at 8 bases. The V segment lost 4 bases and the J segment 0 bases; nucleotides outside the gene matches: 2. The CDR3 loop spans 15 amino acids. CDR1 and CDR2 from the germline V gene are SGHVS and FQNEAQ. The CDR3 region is CASSSDRVSNQPQHF. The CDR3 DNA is TGTGCCAGCAGCTCGGACAGGGTTAGCAATCAGCCCCAGCATTTT.

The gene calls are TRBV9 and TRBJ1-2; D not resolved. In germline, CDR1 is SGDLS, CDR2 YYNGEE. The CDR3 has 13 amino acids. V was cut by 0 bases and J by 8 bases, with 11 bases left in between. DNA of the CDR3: TGTGCCAGCAGCGTAGTTAGCGACGGAGGCTACACCTTC. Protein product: CASSVVSDGGYTF.

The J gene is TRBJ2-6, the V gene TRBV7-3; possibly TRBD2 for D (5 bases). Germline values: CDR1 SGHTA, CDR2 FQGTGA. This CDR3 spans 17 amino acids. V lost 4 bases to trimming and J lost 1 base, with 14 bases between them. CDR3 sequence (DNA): TGTGCCAGCAGCTCACCCGTGGGCGGGTCTGGGGCCAACGTCCTGACTTTC. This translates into CASSSPVGGSGANVLTF.

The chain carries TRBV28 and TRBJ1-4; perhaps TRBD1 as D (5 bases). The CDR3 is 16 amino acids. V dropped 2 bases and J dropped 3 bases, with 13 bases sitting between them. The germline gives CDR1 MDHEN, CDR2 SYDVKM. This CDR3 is CASSLAPGRANEKLFF. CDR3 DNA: TGTGCCAGCAGTTTAGCTCCGGGCAGGGCTAATGAAAAACTGTTTTTT.

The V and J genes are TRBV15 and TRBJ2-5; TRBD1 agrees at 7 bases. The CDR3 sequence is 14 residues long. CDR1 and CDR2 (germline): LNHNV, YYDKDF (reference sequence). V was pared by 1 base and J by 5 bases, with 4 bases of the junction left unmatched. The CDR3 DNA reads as TGTGCCACCAGCAGAGGACAGGGTCCGGAGACCCAGTACTTC. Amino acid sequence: CATSRGQGPETQYF.

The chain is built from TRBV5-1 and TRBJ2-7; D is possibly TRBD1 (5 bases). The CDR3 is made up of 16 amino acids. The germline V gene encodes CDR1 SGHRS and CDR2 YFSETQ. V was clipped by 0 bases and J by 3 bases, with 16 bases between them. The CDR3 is CASSLGSAGAVYEQYF. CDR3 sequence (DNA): TGCGCCAGCAGCTTGGGGAGCGCTGGGGCGGTCTACGAGCAGTACTTC. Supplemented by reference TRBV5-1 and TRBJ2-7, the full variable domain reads KAGVTQTPRYLIKTRGQQVTLSCSPISGHRSVSWYQQTPGQGLQFLFEYFSETQRNKGNFPGRFSGRQFSNSRSEMNVSTLELGDSALYLCASSLGSAGAVYEQYFGPGTRLTVT.

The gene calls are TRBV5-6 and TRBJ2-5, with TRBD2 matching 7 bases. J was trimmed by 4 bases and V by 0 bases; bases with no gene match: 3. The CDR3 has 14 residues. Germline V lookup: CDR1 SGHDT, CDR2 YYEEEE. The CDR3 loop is CASSLGLAGETQYF. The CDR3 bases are TGTGCCAGCAGCTTGGGACTAGCAGGAGAGACCCAGTACTTC. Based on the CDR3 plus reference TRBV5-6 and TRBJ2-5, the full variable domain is DAGVTQSPTHLIKTRGQQVTLRCSPKSGHDTVSWYQQALGQGPQFIFQYYEEEERQRGNFPDRFSGHQFPNYSSELNVNALLLGDSALYLCASSLGLAGETQYFGPGTRLLVL.

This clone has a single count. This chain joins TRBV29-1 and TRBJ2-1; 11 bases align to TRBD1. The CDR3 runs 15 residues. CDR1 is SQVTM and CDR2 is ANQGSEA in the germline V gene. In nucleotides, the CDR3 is TGCACCGGACAGGGGGCTGTAGCGGGCTACAATGAGCAGTTCTTC. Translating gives CTGQGAVAGYNEQFF.

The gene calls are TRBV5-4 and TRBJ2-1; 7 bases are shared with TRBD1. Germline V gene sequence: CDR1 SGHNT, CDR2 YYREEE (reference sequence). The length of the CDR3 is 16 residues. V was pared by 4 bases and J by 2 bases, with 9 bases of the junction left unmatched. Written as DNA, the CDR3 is TGTGCCAGCAGCACCGCTGGACAGGTCCCCTACAATGAGCAGTTCTTC. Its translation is CASSTAGQVPYNEQFF.

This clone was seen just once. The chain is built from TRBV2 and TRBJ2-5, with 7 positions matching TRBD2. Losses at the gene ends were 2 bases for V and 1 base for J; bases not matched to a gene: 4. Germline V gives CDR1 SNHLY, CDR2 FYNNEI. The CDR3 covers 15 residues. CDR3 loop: CASSESAGAQETQYF. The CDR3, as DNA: TGTGCCAGCAGTGAATCGGCGGGAGCCCAAGAGACCCAGTACTTC.

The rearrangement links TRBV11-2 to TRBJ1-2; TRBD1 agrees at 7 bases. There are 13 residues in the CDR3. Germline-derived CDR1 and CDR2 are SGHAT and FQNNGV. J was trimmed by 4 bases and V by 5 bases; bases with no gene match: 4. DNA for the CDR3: TGTGCCAGCAGCCCCGGGACAGCCTATGGCTACACCTTC. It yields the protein CASSPGTAYGYTF.

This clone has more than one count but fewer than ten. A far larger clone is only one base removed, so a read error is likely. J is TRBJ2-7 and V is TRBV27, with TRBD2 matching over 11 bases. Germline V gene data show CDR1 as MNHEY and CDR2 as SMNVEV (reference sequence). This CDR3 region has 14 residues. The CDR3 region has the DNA TGTGCCTGCAGGCCAACTAGCGGGAGTAGCGAGCAGTACTTC. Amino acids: CACRPTSGSSEQYF.